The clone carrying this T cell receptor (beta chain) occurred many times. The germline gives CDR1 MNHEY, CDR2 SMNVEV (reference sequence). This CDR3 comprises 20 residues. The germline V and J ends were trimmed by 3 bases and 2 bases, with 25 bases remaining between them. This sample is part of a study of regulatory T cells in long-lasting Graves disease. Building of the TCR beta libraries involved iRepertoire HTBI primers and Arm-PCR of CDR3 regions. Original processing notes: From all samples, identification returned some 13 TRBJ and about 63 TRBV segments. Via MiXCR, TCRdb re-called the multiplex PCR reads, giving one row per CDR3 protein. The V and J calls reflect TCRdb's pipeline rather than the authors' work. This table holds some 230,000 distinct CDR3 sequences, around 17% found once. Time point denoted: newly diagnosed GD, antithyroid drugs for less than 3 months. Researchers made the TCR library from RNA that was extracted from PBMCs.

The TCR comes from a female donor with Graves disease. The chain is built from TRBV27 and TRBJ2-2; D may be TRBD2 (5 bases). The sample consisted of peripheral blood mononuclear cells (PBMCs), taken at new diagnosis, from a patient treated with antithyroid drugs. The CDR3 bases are TGTGCCAGCAGTTTTTTGACGGAGTGGACTGATCACTATAACACCGGGGAGCTGTTTTTT. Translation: CASSFLTEWTDHYNTGELFF.